The TCR beta chain under discussion was sequenced for a study of shared clonotypes between healthy human individuals. In the study overall: CD8 memory received one plate per donor, CD8 naive two, CD4 memory three and CD4 naive three. Study-wide results and caveats: Sharing across a few donors was seen in roughly 5.2% of naive CD4 clonotypes. Relative to clonotypes present in all four donors, those not shared had lower generation probabilities.

As for this clone: The antigen is undetermined.

TCRdb's table, derived via immunoSEQ multiplex PCR, lists solely in-frame clones and lacks some. The sample includes roughly 1,500,000 clones, roughly 98% seen only once; the top ten take 0.45%. Between the trimmed V and J ends, which lost 6 bases and 1 base, there was a span of 12 bases. Germline V gene data show CDR1 as MNHEY and CDR2 as SVGAGI. The CDR3 runs 14 residues. The sequenced sample consisted of naive CD4+ T cells sorted from blood. Sample subset: CD45RA+ positively selected. The chain uses TRBV6-5 and TRBJ1-1; D gene uncertain. This sequence was found in a man aged 25 to 40 in good health. The CDR3 region has the DNA TGTGCCAGCAGGAAATCAGTGGGGAACACTGAAGCTTTCTTT. Its translation: CASRKSVGNTEAFF.